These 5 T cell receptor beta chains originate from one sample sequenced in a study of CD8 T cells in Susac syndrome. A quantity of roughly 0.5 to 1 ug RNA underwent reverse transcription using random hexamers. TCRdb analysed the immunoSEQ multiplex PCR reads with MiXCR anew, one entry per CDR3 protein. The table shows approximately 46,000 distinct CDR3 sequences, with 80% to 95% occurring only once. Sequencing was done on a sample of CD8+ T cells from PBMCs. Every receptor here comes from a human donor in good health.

The CDR3 spells CAWAGVSAYGGYNEQFF. CDR3 nucleotides: TGTGCCTGGGCGGGTGTAAGCGCCTACGGGGGCTACAATGAGCAGTTCTTC. This chain joins TRBV30 and TRBJ2-1, with a tentative D call TRBD2 (6 bases). Trimming removed 5 bases at V and 3 bases at J, with 23 bases between. Germline V gene lookup returns CDR1 GTSNPN and CDR2 SVGIG (reference sequence). This CDR3 is built from 17 residues.

In DNA, the CDR3 is TGTGCCAGCAGCGTAACAGGGACTCAAGAGACCCAGTACTTC. The encoded protein is CASSVTGTQETQYF. V is TRBV9 and J is TRBJ2-5; D is possibly TRBD1 or TRBD2 (6 bases each). From germline, CDR1 is SGDLS and CDR2 YYNGEE. V lost 1 base, J lost 2 bases, and 9 bases lay in between. There are 14 residues in the CDR3.

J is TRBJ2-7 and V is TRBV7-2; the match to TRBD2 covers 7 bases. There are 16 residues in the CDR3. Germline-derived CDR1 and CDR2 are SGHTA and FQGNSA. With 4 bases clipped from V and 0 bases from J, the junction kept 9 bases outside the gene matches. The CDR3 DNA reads TGTGCCAGCAGCTCCTACCTAGCGGTGAGCTCCTACGAGCAGTACTTC. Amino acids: CASSSYLAVSSYEQYF.

The CDR3 here is CASSPGTSGRAFYEQFF. CDR3 in DNA: TGTGCCAGCAGTCCCGGGACTAGCGGGAGGGCCTTCTATGAGCAGTTCTTC. V gene TRBV6-1 combines with J gene TRBJ2-1, with 16 bases fitting TRBD2. V lost 5 bases to trimming and J lost 8 bases; unmatched junction nucleotides: 9. This CDR3 has 17 residues. Germline V gene sequence: CDR1 MNHNS, CDR2 SASEGT.

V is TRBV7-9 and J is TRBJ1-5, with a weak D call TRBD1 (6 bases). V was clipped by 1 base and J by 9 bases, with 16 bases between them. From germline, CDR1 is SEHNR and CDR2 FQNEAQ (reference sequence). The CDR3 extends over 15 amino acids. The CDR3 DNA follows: TGTGCCAGCAGCTTAGAAATCCAGGGGCAAGGGCCCCAGCATTTT. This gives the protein CASSLEIQGQGPQHF.